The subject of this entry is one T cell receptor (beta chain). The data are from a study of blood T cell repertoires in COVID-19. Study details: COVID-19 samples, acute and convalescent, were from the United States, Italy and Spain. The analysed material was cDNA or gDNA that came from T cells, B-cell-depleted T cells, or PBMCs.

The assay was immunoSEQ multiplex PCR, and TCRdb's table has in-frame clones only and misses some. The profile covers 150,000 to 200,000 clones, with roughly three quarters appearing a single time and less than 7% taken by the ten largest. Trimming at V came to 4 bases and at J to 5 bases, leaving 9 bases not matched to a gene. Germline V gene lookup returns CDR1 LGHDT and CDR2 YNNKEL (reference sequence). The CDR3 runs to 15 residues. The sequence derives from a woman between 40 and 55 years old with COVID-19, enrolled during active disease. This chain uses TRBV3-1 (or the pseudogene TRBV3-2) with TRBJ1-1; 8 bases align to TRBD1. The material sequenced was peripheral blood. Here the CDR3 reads CASSRDRLLGTEAFF. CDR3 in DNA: TGTGCCAGCAGCCGGGACAGGTTATTGGGGACTGAAGCTTTCTTT.